The 9 T cell receptor beta chains below were found in one sample sequenced in a study of blood T cell repertoires in COVID-19. The repertoire was sequenced with immunoSEQ multiplex PCR; TCRdb's copy has only in-frame clones and lacks some. The data contain about 190,000 clones, 70% to 80% of them singletons. Sequencing was done on a sample of peripheral blood. The receptor set was obtained from a woman aged 50 to 65 with acute or convalescent COVID-19.

The rearrangement uses TRBV24-1 and TRBJ2-3; 10 bases map to TRBD1. There are 16 residues in the CDR3. The germline V gene encodes CDR1 KGHDR and CDR2 SFDVKD. V dropped 6 bases and J dropped 0; count of bases not matched to a gene: 5. CDR3 DNA sequence: TGTGCCACCAGTTGGACAGGGGGAGGTAGCACAGATACGCAGTATTTT. Translated, it gives CATSWTGGGSTDTQYF.

This clone was observed once. J is TRBJ2-2 and V is TRBV4-1, with 8 positions matching TRBD1. This CDR3 region has 16 residues. V was clipped by 1 base and J by 4 bases; unmatched bases: 5. Germline CDR1 is MGHRA and CDR2 is YSYEKL. This CDR3 is CASSQVGRGRTGELFF. The CDR3, as DNA: TGCGCCAGCAGCCAAGTTGGCAGGGGGCGCACCGGGGAGCTGTTTTTT.

The sample holds a few counts of this clone. The gene calls are TRBV5-1 and TRBJ1-2; TRBD1 aligns across 10 bases. CDR1 and CDR2 (germline): SGHRS, YFSETQ. J lost 6 bases, V lost 4 bases, and 9 bases had no gene match. The CDR3 runs to 15 residues. CDR3 coding DNA: TGCGCCAGCAGCCGGACCGCCGGGACAGGGGATGGCTACACCTTC. It specifies CASSRTAGTGDGYTF.

This clone was counted ten times or more. The rearrangement links TRBV4-3 to TRBJ1-4; 7 nucleotides line up with TRBD1. Looked up from germline, CDR1 is LGHNA and CDR2 is YSLEER. There are 16 residues in the CDR3. V shed 0 bases, J shed 2 bases, and the junction held 3 bases outside the gene matches. This CDR3 reads CASSQDVQGTNEKLFF. For the CDR3, the DNA is TGCGCCAGCAGCCAAGATGTACAGGGGACTAATGAAAAACTGTTTTTT.

V usage is TRBV6-5 and J usage is TRBJ1-1; 8 bases line up with TRBD1. The CDR3 runs to 14 residues. Germline-derived CDR1 and CDR2 are MNHEY and SVGAGI. The V gene end was trimmed by 7 bases and the J gene end by 3 bases; junction bases not matched to a gene: 7. The CDR3 region has the DNA TGTGCCAGCACCCCGGACAGGGCTGACACTGAAGCTTTCTTT. It specifies CASTPDRADTEAFF.

The rearrangement uses TRBV7-2 and TRBJ2-3; the match to TRBD2 covers 8 bases. Germline values: CDR1 SGHTA, CDR2 FQGNSA. V was clipped by 3 bases and J by 3 bases; unmatched bases: 8. This CDR3 has 16 residues. CDR3: CASSFSAGGGTDTQYF. CDR3 nucleotide sequence: TGTGCCAGCAGCTTTTCCGCGGGGGGAGGTACAGATACGCAGTATTTT.

This clone came up a few times. This chain links TRBV2 with TRBJ2-7; D is perhaps TRBD1 (6 bases). Trimming took 5 bases from V and 2 from J, leaving 13 bases between them. Germline-derived CDR1 and CDR2 are SNHLY and FYNNEI. This CDR3 contains 14 residues. CDR3 bases: TGTGCCAGCAGTACTGGACAGAGAACCTACGAGCAGTACTTC. It yields the protein CASSTGQRTYEQYF.

This chain joins TRBV10-3 and TRBJ2-1; TRBD2 aligns across 8 bases. The length of the CDR3 is 16 residues. Germline V gene data show CDR1 as ENHRY and CDR2 as SYGVKD. The J segment lost 2 bases and the V segment lost 3 bases, leaving 6 bases of the junction unmatched. The CDR3 sequence is CAISEAGRGAYNEQFF. DNA for the CDR3: TGTGCCATCAGTGAAGCGGGGCGGGGGGCCTACAATGAGCAGTTCTTC.

CDR3 DNA: TGTGCCAGCAGCTTATCCCATCTAGCGGGGGGCACAGATACGCAGTATTTT. This gives the protein CASSLSHLAGGTDTQYF. V and J are TRBV11-2 and TRBJ2-3; 10 bases are a match to TRBD2. CDR1 SGHAT and CDR2 FQNNGV come from the germline V gene. V trimming: 2 bases; J trimming: 1 base; junction bases outside the gene matches: 6. This CDR3 contains 17 residues.